A selection of T cell receptor beta chains follows, all from one sample in a study of shared clonotypes between healthy human individuals. Data came from immunoSEQ multiplex PCR; TCRdb stores just in-frame clones and leaves some out. The table has 600,000 to 750,000 clones, about 78% seen once; the top ten hold under 2%. Sequenced sample: memory CD4+ T cells sorted from blood. Receptors originate from a woman aged 25 to 39 in good health. Each CDR3 is given without its conserved first and last residue. Fields, in order: J gene, V gene, CDR3 protein.

J gene: TRBJ1-2; V gene: TRBV6-6; CDR3 protein: ASTPTGDYGYT
J gene: -; V gene: TRBV4-1; CDR3 protein: ASSHQLSGYEQY
J gene: TRBJ1-2; V gene: TRBV4-1; CDR3 protein: ASSQDMDGNYGYT
J gene: TRBJ2-7; V gene: TRBV7-6; CDR3 protein: ASSLGLAGESSYEQY
J gene: TRBJ1-2; V gene: TRBV6-5; CDR3 protein: ASSYAGTYGYT
J gene: TRBJ2-3; V gene: TRBV7-3; CDR3 protein: ASSFSGTDTQY
J gene: TRBJ2-2; V gene: TRBV11-3; CDR3 protein: ASSLDEWGQPGTGELF
J gene: TRBJ1-1; V gene: TRBV28; CDR3 protein: ASSIPWGGSTEAF
J gene: TRBJ2-2; V gene: TRBV14; CDR3 protein: ASSHPGLAGDTGELF
J gene: TRBJ2-1; V gene: TRBV10-3; CDR3 protein: AISEPVGTQRNEQF
J gene: TRBJ2-7; V gene: TRBV7-9; CDR3 protein: ASSFPGQGAGEQY
J gene: TRBJ1-1; V gene: TRBV7-2; CDR3 protein: ASSSTGSVMNTEAF
J gene: TRBJ2-1; V gene: TRBV28; CDR3 protein: ASSSPGTLQF
J gene: TRBJ1-5; V gene: TRBV28; CDR3 protein: ASSWAGAQPQH
J gene: TRBJ2-7; V gene: TRBV19; CDR3 protein: ASSIAKTSYEQY
J gene: TRBJ1-4; V gene: TRBV19; CDR3 protein: ASIGYEDEKLF
J gene: TRBJ2-1; V gene: TRBV28; CDR3 protein: ASSLDISSYNEQF
J gene: TRBJ2-1; V gene: TRBV6-6; CDR3 protein: ASSSKTSGSVNEQF
J gene: TRBJ2-7; V gene: TRBV19; CDR3 protein: ASRVQAGKGEQY
J gene: TRBJ2-1; V gene: TRBV6-5; CDR3 protein: ASGTSGYNEQF
J gene: TRBJ2-6; V gene: TRBV11-3; CDR3 protein: ASSLGQGLSGANVLT
J gene: TRBJ2-7; V gene: TRBV28; CDR3 protein: ASSNSFWAGEGYEQY
J gene: TRBJ2-1; V gene: TRBV4-1; CDR3 protein: ASSQVLRGRADEQF
J gene: TRBJ2-1; V gene: TRBV27; CDR3 protein: ASTLTGLAGGLSYNEQF
J gene: TRBJ2-7; V gene: TRBV11-2; CDR3 protein: ASSNQGSYEQY
J gene: TRBJ2-3; V gene: TRBV7-2; CDR3 protein: ASSLVLADTQY
J gene: TRBJ2-3; V gene: TRBV7-9; CDR3 protein: ASSPPEAGGVDTQY
J gene: TRBJ1-3; V gene: TRBV6-5; CDR3 protein: ASSPWGALGNTIY
J gene: TRBJ1-1; V gene: TRBV18; CDR3 protein: ASSPGQLMNTEAF
J gene: TRBJ2-5; V gene: TRBV25-1; CDR3 protein: ASSELGRDRAPQETQY
J gene: TRBJ1-2; V gene: TRBV25-1; CDR3 protein: ASSALGTGGGYT
J gene: TRBJ2-3; V gene: TRBV7-6; CDR3 protein: ASSLFRDSPTDTQY
J gene: TRBJ2-3; V gene: TRBV29-1; CDR3 protein: SVSDTGSTDTQY
J gene: TRBJ2-2; V gene: TRBV7-9; CDR3 protein: ASSTPGHNTGELF
J gene: TRBJ2-5; V gene: TRBV18; CDR3 protein: ASSQGAGEETQY
J gene: TRBJ1-2; V gene: TRBV2; CDR3 protein: ASGAIRTGDGYT
J gene: TRBJ1-2; V gene: TRBV27; CDR3 protein: ASSPRGARWGYT
J gene: TRBJ1-6; V gene: TRBV10-3; CDR3 protein: AISVDNSPLH
J gene: TRBJ2-7; V gene: TRBV28; CDR3 protein: ASSLHGGIGEQY
J gene: TRBJ2-4; V gene: TRBV19; CDR3 protein: ASSRTGSRNSAKNIQY
J gene: TRBJ2-1; V gene: TRBV25-1; CDR3 protein: ASSEYSGGNNEQF
J gene: TRBJ1-5; V gene: TRBV5-4; CDR3 protein: ASSPDRGRNQPQH
J gene: TRBJ1-5; V gene: TRBV7-9; CDR3 protein: ASSLVGSGGFNQPQH
J gene: TRBJ1-2; V gene: TRBV28; CDR3 protein: ASRRAGYGYT
J gene: TRBJ1-5; V gene: TRBV16; CDR3 protein: ASSQTNSNQPQH
J gene: TRBJ1-1; V gene: TRBV18; CDR3 protein: ASSPTNMNTEAF
J gene: TRBJ2-1; V gene: TRBV5-4; CDR3 protein: ASSRGTNSYNEQF
J gene: TRBJ2-7; V gene: TRBV7-2; CDR3 protein: ASSFGQSKQY
J gene: TRBJ1-4; V gene: TRBV18; CDR3 protein: ASSPRQGNNEKLF
J gene: TRBJ2-3; V gene: TRBV28; CDR3 protein: ASSLWGDRAGQY